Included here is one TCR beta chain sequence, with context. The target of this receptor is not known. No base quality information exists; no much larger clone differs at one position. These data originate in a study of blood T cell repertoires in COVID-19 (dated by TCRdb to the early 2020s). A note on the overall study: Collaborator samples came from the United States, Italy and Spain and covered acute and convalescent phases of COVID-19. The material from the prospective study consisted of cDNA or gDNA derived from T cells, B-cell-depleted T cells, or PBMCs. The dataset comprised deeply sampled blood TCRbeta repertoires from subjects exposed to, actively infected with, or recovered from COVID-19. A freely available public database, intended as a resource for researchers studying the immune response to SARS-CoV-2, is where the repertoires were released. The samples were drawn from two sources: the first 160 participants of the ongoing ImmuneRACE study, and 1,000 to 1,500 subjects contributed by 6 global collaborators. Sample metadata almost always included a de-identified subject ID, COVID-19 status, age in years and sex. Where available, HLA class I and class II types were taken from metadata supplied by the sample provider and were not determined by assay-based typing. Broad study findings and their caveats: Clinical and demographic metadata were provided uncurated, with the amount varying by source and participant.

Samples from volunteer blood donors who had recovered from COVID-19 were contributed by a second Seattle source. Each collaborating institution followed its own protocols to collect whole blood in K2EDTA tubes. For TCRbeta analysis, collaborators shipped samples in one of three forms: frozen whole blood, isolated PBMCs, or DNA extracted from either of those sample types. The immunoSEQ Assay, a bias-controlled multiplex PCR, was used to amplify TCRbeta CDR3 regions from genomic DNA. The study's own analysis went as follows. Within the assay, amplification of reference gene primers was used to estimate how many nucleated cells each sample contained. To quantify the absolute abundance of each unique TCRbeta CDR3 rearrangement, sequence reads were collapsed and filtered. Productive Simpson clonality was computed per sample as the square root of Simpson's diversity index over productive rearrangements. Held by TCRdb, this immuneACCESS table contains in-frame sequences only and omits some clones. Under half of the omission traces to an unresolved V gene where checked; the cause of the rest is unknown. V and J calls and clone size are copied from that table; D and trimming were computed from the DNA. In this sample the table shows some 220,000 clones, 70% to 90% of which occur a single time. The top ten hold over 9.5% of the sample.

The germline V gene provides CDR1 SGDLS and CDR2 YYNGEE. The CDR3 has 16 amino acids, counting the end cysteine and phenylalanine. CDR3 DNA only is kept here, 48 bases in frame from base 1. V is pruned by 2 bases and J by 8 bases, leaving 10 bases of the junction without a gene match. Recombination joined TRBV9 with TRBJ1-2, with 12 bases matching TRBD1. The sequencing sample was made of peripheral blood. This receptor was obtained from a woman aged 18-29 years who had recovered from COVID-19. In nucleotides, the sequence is TGTGCCAGCAGCGTTAACCGGGACAGGGGGCGGGAGGGCTACACCTTC. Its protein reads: CASSVNRDRGREGYTF.